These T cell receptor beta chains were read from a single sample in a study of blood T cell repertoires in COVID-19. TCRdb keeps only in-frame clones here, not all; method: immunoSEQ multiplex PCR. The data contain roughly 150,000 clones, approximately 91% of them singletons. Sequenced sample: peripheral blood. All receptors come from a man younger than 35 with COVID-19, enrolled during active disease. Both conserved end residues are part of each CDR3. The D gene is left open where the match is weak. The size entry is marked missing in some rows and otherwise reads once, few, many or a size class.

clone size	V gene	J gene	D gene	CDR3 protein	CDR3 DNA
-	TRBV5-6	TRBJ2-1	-	CASSLGQVLNEQFF	TGTGCCAGCAGCTTGGGGCAGGTTCTCAATGAGCAGTTCTTC
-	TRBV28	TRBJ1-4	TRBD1	CASSPNRDRFSEKLLF	TGTGCCAGCAGTCCCAACCGGGACAGGTTTTCAGAAAAACTGCTTTTT
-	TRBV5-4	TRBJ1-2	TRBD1	CASSLDQGGYGYTF	TGTGCCAGCAGTCTGGACCAGGGGGGCTATGGCTACACCTTC
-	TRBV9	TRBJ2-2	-	CASSELAVSNTGELFF	TGTGCCAGCAGCGAATTAGCGGTTTCGAACACCGGGGAGCTGTTTTTT
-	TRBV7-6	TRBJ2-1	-	CASSLQLFGAEQFF	TGTGCCAGCAGCTTACAATTATTTGGGGCTGAGCAGTTCTTC
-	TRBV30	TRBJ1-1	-	CAWSGSPEAFF	TGTGCCTGGTCGGGTAGTCCTGAAGCTTTCTTT
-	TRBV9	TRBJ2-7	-	CASSGGDNYEQYF	TGTGCCAGCAGCGGGGGGGATAACTACGAGCAGTACTTC
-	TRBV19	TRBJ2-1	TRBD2	CASSGGLAGVNEQFF	TGTGCCAGTAGTGGGGGACTAGCGGGAGTCAATGAGCAGTTCTTC
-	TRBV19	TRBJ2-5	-	CASSTVWRGYQETQYF	TGTGCCAGTAGTACCGTTTGGCGGGGCTACCAAGAGACCCAGTACTTC
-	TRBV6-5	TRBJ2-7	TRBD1	CASSYSRQGAAEQYF	TGTGCCAGCAGTTACTCGCGACAGGGGGCAGCCGAGCAGTACTTC
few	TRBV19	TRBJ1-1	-	CASSTGFGGKNTEAFF	TGTGCCAGTAGTACGGGGTTTGGAGGGAAGAACACTGAAGCTTTCTTT
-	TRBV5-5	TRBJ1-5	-	CASSLRQGNQPQHF	TGTGCCAGCAGCTTGAGACAGGGCAATCAGCCCCAGCATTTT
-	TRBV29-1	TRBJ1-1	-	CSVVLKNTEAFF	TGCAGCGTTGTACTGAAGAACACTGAAGCTTTCTTT
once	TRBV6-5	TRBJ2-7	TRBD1	CASSLGGQGTYEQYF	TGTGCCAGCAGTCTCGGAGGACAGGGAACCTACGAGCAGTACTTC
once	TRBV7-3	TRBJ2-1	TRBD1	CASSPRTGLENEQFF	TGTGCCAGCAGCCCCAGGACAGGGTTGGAGAATGAGCAGTTCTTC
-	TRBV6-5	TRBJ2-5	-	CASSYSQGRETQYF	TGTGCCAGCAGTTACTCACAGGGACGGGAGACCCAGTACTTC